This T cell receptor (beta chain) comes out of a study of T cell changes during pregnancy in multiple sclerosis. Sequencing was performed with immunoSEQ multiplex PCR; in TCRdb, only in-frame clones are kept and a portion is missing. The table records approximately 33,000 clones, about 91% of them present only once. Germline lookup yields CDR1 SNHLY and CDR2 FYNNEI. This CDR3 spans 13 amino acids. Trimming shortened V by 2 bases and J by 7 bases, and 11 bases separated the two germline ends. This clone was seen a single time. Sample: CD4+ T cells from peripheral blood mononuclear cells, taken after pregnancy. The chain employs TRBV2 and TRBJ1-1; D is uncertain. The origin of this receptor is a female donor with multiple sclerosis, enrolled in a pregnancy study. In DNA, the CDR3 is TGTGCCAGCAGTGAAAATGGGCAGCTTGAAGCTTTCTTT. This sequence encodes CASSENGQLEAFF.